This T cell receptor beta chain is drawn from a study of response to subunit inactivated influenza vaccine. Only a few counts were recorded for this clonotype. Its target is not known. V was shortened by 6 bases and J by 4 bases, with 15 bases between the two germline ends. The CDR3 extends over 13 amino acids. Germline assignment: CDR1 DFQATT and CDR2 SNEGSKA (reference sequence). Whole-study results and caveats: It was suggested by the authors that few new T cells are recruited by each seasonal influenza vaccination.

TCRdb reprocessed the RT-PCR reads with MiXCR, giving one entry per CDR3 protein. Found here are about 500,000 distinct CDR3 sequences, 16% of them singletons; the top ten hold 3% to 3.5%. The chain recombines TRBV20-1 with TRBJ1-1; no clear D. The receptor was isolated from a man in his fifties or sixties who received an inactivated influenza vaccine. Specimen: CD4+ T cells sorted from PBMCs, collected around 25 months after vaccination. The CDR3 nucleotides are TGCAGTGCGAACAGAGGGCGGATCACTGAAGCTTTCTTT. Translated, it gives CSANRGRITEAFF.